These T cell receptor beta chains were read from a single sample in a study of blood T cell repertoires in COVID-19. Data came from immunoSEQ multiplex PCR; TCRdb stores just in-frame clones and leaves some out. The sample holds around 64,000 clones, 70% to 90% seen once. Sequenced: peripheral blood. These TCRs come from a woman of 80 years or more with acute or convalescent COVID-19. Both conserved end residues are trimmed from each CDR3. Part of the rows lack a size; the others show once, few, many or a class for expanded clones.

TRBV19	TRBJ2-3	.	ASTSTPYSGSVDTQY
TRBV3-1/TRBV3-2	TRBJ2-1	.	ASSPSWENYNEQF
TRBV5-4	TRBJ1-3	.	ASSSPGTGNTIY
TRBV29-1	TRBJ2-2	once	SVGSGGNTGELF
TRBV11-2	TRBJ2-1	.	ASSLRAGLYNEQF
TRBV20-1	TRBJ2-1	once	SAAGVDEQF
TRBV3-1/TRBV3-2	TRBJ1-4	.	ASSHRQLRGEKLF
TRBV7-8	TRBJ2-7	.	ASSLDRGYVQY
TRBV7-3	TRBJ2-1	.	ASSLLAGAHNEQF
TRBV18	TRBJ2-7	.	ASSPSVFSYEQY
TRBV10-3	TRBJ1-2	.	ASTENYGYT
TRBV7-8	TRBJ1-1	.	ASSSQGNTEAF
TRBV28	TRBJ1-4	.	ASSLRGEKLF
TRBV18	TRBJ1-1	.	ASSGALGTEAF
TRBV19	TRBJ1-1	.	ASSNQGAQTEAF
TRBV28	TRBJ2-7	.	ASSLRAGVYEQY
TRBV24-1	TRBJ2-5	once	ATRARQGAGETQY
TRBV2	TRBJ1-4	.	ASQKSGVPEKLF
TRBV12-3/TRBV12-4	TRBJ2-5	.	ASSYYGETQY
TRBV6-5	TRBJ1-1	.	ASSYLQGGTEAF
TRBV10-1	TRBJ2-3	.	ARHLGGQDTQY
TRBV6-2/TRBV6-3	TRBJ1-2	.	ASSRRLGQGIYGYT
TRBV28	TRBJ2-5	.	ASSPPGNQETQY
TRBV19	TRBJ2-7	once	ASRQGAGPTYEQY
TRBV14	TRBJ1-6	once	ASSDRAKGSPLH